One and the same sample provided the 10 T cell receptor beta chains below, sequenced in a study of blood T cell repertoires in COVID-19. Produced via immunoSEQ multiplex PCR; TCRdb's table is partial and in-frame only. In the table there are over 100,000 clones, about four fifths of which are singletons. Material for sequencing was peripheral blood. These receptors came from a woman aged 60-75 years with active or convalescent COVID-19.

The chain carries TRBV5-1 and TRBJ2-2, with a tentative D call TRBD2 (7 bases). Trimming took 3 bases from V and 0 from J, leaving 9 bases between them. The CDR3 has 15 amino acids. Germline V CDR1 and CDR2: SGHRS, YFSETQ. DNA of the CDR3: TGCGCCAGCAGCTGGGGGGGCCCGAACACCGGGGAGCTGTTTTTT. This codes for CASSWGGPNTGELFF. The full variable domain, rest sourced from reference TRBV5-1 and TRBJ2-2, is KAGVTQTPRYLIKTRGQQVTLSCSPISGHRSVSWYQQTPGQGLQFLFEYFSETQRNKGNFPGRFSGRQFSNSRSEMNVSTLELGDSALYLCASSWGGPNTGELFFGEGSRLTVL.

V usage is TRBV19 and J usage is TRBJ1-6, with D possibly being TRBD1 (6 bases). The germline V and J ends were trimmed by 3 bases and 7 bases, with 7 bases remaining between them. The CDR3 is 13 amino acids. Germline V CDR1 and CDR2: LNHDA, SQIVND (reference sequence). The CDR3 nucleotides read TGTGCCAGTAGTATTCAGGGGAATTCACCCCTCCACTTT. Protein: CASSIQGNSPLHF.

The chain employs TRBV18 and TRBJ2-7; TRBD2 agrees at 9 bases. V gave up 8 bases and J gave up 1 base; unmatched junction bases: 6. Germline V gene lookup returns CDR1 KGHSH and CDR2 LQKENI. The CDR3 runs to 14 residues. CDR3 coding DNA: TGTGCCAGCGGGGAGACTAGCGGATCCTACGAGCAGTACGTC. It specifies CASGETSGSYEQYV.

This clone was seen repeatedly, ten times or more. The CDR3 DNA reads TGTGCCAGCAGCCGAACGGGACAGGGAAGCGCCTACGAGCAGTACTTC. The encoded protein is CASSRTGQGSAYEQYF. The chain links TRBV14 to TRBJ2-7; 9 bases align to TRBD1. Germline V gives CDR1 SGHDN, CDR2 FVKESK. The CDR3 length is 16 residues. Losses at the gene ends were 4 bases for V and 2 bases for J; bases not matched to a gene: 9. Using reference TRBV14 and TRBJ2-7 for the parts outside the CDR3, the full variable domain is EAGVTQFPSHSVIEKGQTVTLRCDPISGHDNLYWYRRVMGKEIKFLLHFVKESKQDESGMPNNRFLAERTGGTYSTLKVQPAELEDSGVYFCASSRTGQGSAYEQYFGPGTRLTVT.

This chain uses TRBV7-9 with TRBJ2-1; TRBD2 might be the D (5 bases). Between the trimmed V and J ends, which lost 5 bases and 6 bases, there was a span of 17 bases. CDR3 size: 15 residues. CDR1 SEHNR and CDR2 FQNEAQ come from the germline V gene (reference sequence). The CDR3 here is CASSQTGVFGNEQFF. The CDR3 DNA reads TGTGCCAGCAGCCAAACCGGGGTTTTCGGCAATGAGCAGTTCTTC.

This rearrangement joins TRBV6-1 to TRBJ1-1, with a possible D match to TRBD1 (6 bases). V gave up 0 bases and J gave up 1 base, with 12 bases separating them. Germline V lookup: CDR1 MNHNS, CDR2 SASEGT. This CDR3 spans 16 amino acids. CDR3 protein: CASSEAWGGANTEAFF. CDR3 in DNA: TGTGCCAGCAGTGAAGCTTGGGGGGGGGCGAACACTGAAGCTTTCTTT.

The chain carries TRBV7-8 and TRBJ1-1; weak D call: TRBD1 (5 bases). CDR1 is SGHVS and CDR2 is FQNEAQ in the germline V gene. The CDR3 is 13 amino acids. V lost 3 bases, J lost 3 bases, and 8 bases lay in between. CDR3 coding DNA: TGTGCCAGCAGCTTTGGAGGGGACACTGAAGCTTTCTTT. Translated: CASSFGGDTEAFF.

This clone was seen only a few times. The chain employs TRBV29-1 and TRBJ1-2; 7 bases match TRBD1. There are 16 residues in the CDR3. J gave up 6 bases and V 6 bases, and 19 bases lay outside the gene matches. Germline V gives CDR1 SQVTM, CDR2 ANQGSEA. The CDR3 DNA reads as TGCAGCGTCGATATAGGTGCAGGGGGGAGTGTTGATGGCTACACCTTC. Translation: CSVDIGAGGSVDGYTF.

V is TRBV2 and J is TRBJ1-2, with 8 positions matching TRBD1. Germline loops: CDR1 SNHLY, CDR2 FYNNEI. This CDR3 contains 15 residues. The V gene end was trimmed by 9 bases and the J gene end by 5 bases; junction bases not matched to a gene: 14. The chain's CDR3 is CARGGTGGVEYGYTF. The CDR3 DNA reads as TGTGCCAGAGGGGGTACAGGGGGAGTTGAGTATGGCTACACCTTC.

CDR3 nucleotides: TGTGCCAGTAGTCGAGATAAGGGGGTATATACTGAAGCTTTCTTT. Its protein product is CASSRDKGVYTEAFF. This chain links TRBV19 with TRBJ1-1; D may be TRBD1 (6 bases). Germline CDR1 is LNHDA and CDR2 is SQIVND (reference sequence). CDR3 length equals 15 residues. Deletions cut 5 bases from V and 5 bases from J, with 18 bases between.